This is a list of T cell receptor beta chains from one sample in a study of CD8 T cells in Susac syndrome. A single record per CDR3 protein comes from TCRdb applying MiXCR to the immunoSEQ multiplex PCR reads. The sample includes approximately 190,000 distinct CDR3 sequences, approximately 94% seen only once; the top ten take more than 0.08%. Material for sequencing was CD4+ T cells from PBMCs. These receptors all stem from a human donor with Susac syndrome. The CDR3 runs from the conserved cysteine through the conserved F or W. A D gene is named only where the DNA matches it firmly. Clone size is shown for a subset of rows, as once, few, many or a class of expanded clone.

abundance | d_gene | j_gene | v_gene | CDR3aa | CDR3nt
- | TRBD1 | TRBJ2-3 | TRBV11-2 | CASSFGQANTDTQYF | TGTGCCAGCAGCTTTGGACAGGCTAACACAGATACGCAGTATTTT
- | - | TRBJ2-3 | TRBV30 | CAWSVDRGLGIGDTQYF | TGTGCCTGGAGTGTAGATCGGGGGCTGGGGATTGGAGATACGCAGTATTTT
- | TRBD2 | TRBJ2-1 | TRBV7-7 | CASSSGLVRDEQFF | TGTGCTAGCAGCTCGGGACTAGTAAGGGATGAGCAGTTCTTC
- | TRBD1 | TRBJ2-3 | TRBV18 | CASSLDRGLDTQYF | TGTGCCAGCTCACTGGACAGGGGGCTAGATACGCAGTATTTT
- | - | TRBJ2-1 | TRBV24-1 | CATSDLVRNEQFF | TGTGCCACCAGTGATTTGGTCAGGAATGAGCAGTTCTTC
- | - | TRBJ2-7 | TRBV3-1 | CASSQVGLVDYEQYF | TGTGCCAGCAGCCAAGTGGGTCTAGTGGACTACGAGCAGTACTTC
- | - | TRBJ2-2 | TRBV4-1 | CASSILFF | TGCGCCAGCAGCATCCTGTTTTTT
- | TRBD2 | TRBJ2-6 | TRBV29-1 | CSASGGAGANVLTF | TGCAGCGCCTCCGGGGGGGCTGGGGCCAACGTCCTGACTTTC
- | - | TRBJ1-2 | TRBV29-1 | CSVESGLGYTF | TGCAGCGTTGAAAGCGGGCTAGGCTACACCTTC
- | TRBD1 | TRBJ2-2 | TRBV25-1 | CASSGQGSLNTGELFF | TGTGCCAGCAGTGGACAGGGGTCACTAAACACCGGGGAGCTGTTTTTT
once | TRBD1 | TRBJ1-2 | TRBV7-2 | CASREGTVLYGYTF | TGTGCCAGCCGGGAAGGGACAGTTCTCTATGGCTACACCTTC
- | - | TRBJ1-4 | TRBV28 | CASSSPRTGVGEKLFF | TGTGCCAGCAGTTCCCCCCGGACGGGTGTGGGGGAAAAACTGTTTTTT
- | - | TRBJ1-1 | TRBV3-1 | CASSQAVGLQGTEAFF | TGTGCCAGCAGCCAAGCTGTGGGTTTGCAGGGCACTGAAGCTTTCTTT
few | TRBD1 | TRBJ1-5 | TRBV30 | CAAGGGLQPQHF | TGTGCCGCAGGGGGGGGACTTCAGCCCCAGCATTTT
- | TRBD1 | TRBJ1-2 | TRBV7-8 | CASSLGLYRDSDSYGYTF | TGTGCCAGCAGCTTAGGACTATACCGGGACAGCGACTCCTATGGCTACACCTTC
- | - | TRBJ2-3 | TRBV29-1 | CSLKQGRGGFTDTQYF | TGCAGCCTTAAGCAAGGGCGGGGTGGGTTCACAGATACGCAGTATTTT
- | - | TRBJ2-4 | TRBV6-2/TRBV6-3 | CASSYGQVKNIQYF | TGTGCCAGCAGTTACGGGCAGGTCAAAAACATTCAGTACTTC
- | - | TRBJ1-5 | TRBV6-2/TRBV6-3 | CASSYGRLQHF | TGTGCCAGCAGTTACGGTCGGCTCCAGCATTTT
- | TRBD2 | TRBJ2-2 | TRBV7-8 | CASSLGLAGATGELFF | TGTGCCAGCAGCTTAGGACTAGCGGGGGCCACCGGGGAGCTGTTTTTT
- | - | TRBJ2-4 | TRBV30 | CAWGVGNIQYF | TGTGCCTGGGGGGTTGGGAACATTCAGTACTTC
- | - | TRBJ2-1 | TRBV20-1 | CSAPSADGNEQFF | TGCAGTGCTCCCTCCGCGGATGGGAATGAGCAGTTCTTC
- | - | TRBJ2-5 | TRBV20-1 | CSASPVVQETQYF | TGCAGTGCTAGCCCGGTGGTCCAAGAGACCCAGTACTTC
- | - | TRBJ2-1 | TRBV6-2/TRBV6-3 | CARPWTGAVEQFF | TGTGCCAGACCGTGGACGGGGGCAGTCGAGCAGTTCTTC
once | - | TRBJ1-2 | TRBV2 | CASSARRESYGYTF | TGTGCCAGCAGTGCCCGGCGGGAGAGCTATGGCTACACCTTC
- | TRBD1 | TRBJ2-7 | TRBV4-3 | CASSQEQGAPTYEQYF | TGCGCCAGCAGCCAAGAACAGGGGGCGCCTACCTACGAGCAGTACTTC
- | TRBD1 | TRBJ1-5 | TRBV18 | CASSENTGARGQPQHF | TGTGCCAGCTCAGAAAACACAGGGGCACGGGGTCAGCCCCAGCATTTT
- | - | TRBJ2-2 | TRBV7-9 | CASSLRRTEAANTGELFF | TGTGCCAGCAGCTTACGACGGACAGAAGCCGCGAACACCGGGGAGCTGTTTTTT
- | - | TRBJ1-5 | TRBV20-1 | CSAETEGNQPQHF | TGCAGTGCGGAGACGGAGGGAAATCAGCCCCAGCATTTT
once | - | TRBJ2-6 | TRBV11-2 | CASSSRGDSSGANVLTF | TGTGCCAGCAGCTCCCGGGGGGACAGCTCTGGGGCCAACGTCCTGACTTTC
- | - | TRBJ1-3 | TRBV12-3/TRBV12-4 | CASPSPGNTIYF | TGTGCCAGCCCAAGTCCGGGAAACACCATATATTTT
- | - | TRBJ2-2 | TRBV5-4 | CASSLLQKPNTGELFF | TGTGCCAGCAGCTTGTTGCAGAAACCGAACACCGGGGAGCTGTTTTTT
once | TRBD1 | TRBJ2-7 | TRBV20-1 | CSARGTGAGEQYF | TGCAGTGCTAGAGGAACAGGGGCGGGCGAGCAGTACTTC
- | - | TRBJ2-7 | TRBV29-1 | CSVEKGGNSYEQYF | TGCAGCGTTGAAAAAGGGGGGAACTCCTACGAGCAGTACTTC
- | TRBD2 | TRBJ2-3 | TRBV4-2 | CASSQERWSGAHTQYF | TGTGCCAGCAGCCAAGAGCGGTGGAGCGGGGCTCATACGCAGTATTTT
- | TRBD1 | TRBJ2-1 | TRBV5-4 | CASSLDRGDYNEQFF | TGTGCCAGCAGTCTTGACAGGGGGGACTACAATGAGCAGTTCTTC
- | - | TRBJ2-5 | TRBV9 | CASSVDSETQYF | TGTGCCAGCAGCGTAGATAGCGAGACCCAGTACTTC
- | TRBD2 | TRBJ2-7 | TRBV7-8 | CASSLGGHWLAGLLGEQYF | TGTGCCAGCAGCTTAGGAGGGCACTGGCTAGCGGGCCTCCTAGGCGAGCAGTACTTC
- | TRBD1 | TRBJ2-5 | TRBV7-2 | CASSLAGQGGETQYF | TGTGCCAGCAGCTTAGCGGGACAGGGCGGAGAGACCCAGTACTTC
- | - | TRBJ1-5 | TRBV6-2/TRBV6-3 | CASSYGGPQHF | TGTGCCAGCAGTTATGGGGGTCCCCAGCATTTT
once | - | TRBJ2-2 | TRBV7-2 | CASSLTRAGELFF | TGTGCCAGCAGCTTAACGAGGGCCGGGGAGCTGTTTTTT
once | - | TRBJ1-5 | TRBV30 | CAWSPPAGAPNQPQHF | TGTGCCTGGAGTCCGCCGGCGGGGGCGCCCAATCAGCCCCAGCATTTT
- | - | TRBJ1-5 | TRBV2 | CASSGLSGSNQPQHF | TGTGCCAGCAGTGGTTTGAGCGGTAGCAATCAGCCCCAGCATTTT
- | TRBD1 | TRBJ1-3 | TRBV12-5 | CASQIGQATIGNTIYF | TGTGCTAGTCAGATTGGACAGGCTACGATTGGAAACACCATATATTTT
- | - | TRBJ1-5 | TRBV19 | CASSIWDQPQHF | TGTGCCAGTAGTATTTGGGATCAGCCCCAGCATTTT
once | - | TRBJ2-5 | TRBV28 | CASSGARGIGETQYF | TGTGCCAGCAGTGGGGCCAGGGGTATAGGGGAGACCCAGTACTTC
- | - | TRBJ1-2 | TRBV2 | CASSDQPAPYGYTF | TGTGCCAGCAGTGATCAGCCAGCACCCTATGGCTACACCTTC
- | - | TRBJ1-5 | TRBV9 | CASAQTGGGQPQHF | TGTGCCAGCGCCCAGACGGGTGGCGGTCAGCCCCAGCATTTT